The 7 T cell receptor beta chains presented below share a single source sample, sequenced in a study of shared clonotypes between healthy human individuals (dated by TCRdb to the early 2020s). For the CD8 naive samples, CD45RO-negative cells were positively selected for CCR7, yielding a CD45RA+CCR7+ population from which TemRA cells were excluded. Library generation was performed with the immunoSEQ multiplex PCR assay. TCRdb limited this immuneACCESS table to in-frame rearrangements with V and J called. A share of clones is missing; checked studies link under half to unresolved V genes, and the rest is unexplained. The sample includes 500,000 to 700,000 clones, with 95% observed a single time. The biggest ten clones account for 0.11% of the sample. Sequencing was performed on naive CD8+ T cells sorted from blood. The cell subset or site label corresponds to: CD45RA+CCR7+. These receptor sequences come from a woman in her 30s in good health.

V gene TRBV4-2 combines with J gene TRBJ2-7, with 14 bases identical to TRBD2. The CDR3 runs 18 residues. Looked up from germline, CDR1 is LGHNA and CDR2 is YNFKEQ. V shed 3 bases, J shed 7 bases, and the junction held 14 bases outside the gene matches. CDR3 DNA sequence: TGTGCCAGCAGCCAGAGCCCTGTCCCGGGACTAGCGGGAGTTGAGCAGTACTTC. Amino acids: CASSQSPVPGLAGVEQYF.

The rearrangement uses TRBV6-1 and TRBJ2-3; 7 nucleotides agree with TRBD1. V lost 2 bases, J lost 1 base, and 6 bases stayed unmatched. This CDR3 comprises 16 residues. Germline V lookup: CDR1 MNHNS, CDR2 SASEGT. The CDR3 here is CASSEIGTGGTDTQYF. For the CDR3, the DNA is TGTGCCAGCAGTGAAATAGGAACAGGGGGCACAGATACGCAGTATTTT.

J is TRBJ1-1 and V is TRBV6-5; a possible D gene is TRBD1 (5 bases). There are 14 residues in the CDR3. With 2 bases removed from V and 5 bases from J, the gap between germline ends came to 12 bases. CDR1 and CDR2 (germline): MNHEY, SVGAGI. CDR3 sequence reads: CASSYVRGGTEAFF. The CDR3 bases are TGTGCCAGCAGTTACGTTCGGGGGGGGACTGAAGCTTTCTTT.

The V call is TRBV5-6, the J call TRBJ2-1; D uncertain. This CDR3 has 14 residues. V lost 3 bases, J lost 6 bases, and 13 bases lay in between. The V gene's germline CDR1 is SGHDT and CDR2 YYEEEE. The CDR3 DNA sequence: TGTGCCAGCAGCTCGACGATGACCGTCAATGAGCAGTTCTTC. Its protein product is CASSSTMTVNEQFF.

This chain joins TRBV7-8 and TRBJ1-4, with a tentative D call TRBD1 (5 bases). V lost 5 bases to trimming and J lost 1 base, with 8 bases between them. Germline CDR1 reads SGHVS; CDR2 reads FQNEAQ. The CDR3 has 14 residues. The CDR3 protein is CASSPDRTNEKLFF. DNA of the CDR3: TGTGCCAGCAGCCCCGACAGAACTAATGAAAAACTGTTTTTT.

This clone was seen just once. This chain uses TRBV9 with TRBJ2-3; a weak D match, TRBD1 (6 bases). Germline CDR1 SGDLS, CDR2 YYNGEE. The CDR3 sequence is 12 residues long. Trimming took off 4 bases at V and 6 bases at J, with 9 bases between the two ends. In nucleotides, the CDR3 is TGTGCCAGCAGCCCTCAGGGGGATACGCAGTATTTT. Protein sequence: CASSPQGDTQYF.

This chain uses TRBV5-4 with TRBJ2-1, with no clear D. This CDR3 region has 11 residues. V was shortened by 3 bases and J by 7 bases, with 5 bases between the two germline ends. Germline CDR1 and CDR2: SGHNT and YYREEE (reference sequence). In DNA form, the CDR3 reads TGTGCCAGCAGCTCCACGAATGAGCAGTTCTTC. Residues: CASSSTNEQFF.